This entry is about one T cell receptor beta chain. The sample is drawn from a study of blood T cell repertoires in COVID-19. On the study more broadly: Donors in the United States, Italy and Spain gave samples during acute or convalescent COVID-19. From T cells, B-cell-depleted T cells, or PBMCs came the material, which was cDNA or gDNA.

While infection was still active, Seattle patients were enrolled and then followed longitudinally. The CDR3 has 13 amino acids. With 3 bases removed from V and 4 bases from J, the gap between germline ends came to 9 bases. Germline CDR1 LNHDA, CDR2 SQIVND (reference sequence). Original handling: Counts of nucleated cells, estimated from reference gene primer amplification, were obtained. Here immunoSEQ multiplex PCR was the method, and the copy in TCRdb shows in-frame clones only, minus some. The D gene and trimming were derived from the DNA, and the V and J assignments and clone size from that table. Among 250,000 to 350,000 clones listed, approximately 84% were seen once.

The sequence was obtained from a human donor with COVID-19, enrolled during active disease. The donor label of this sample is uncertain. Sequencing was carried out using peripheral blood. This chain links TRBV19 with TRBJ1-2; D is perhaps TRBD1 (6 bases). CDR3 nucleotides: TGTGCCAGTAGTATCGACAGGCGCTATGGCTACACCTTC. Translation gives CASSIDRRYGYTF.